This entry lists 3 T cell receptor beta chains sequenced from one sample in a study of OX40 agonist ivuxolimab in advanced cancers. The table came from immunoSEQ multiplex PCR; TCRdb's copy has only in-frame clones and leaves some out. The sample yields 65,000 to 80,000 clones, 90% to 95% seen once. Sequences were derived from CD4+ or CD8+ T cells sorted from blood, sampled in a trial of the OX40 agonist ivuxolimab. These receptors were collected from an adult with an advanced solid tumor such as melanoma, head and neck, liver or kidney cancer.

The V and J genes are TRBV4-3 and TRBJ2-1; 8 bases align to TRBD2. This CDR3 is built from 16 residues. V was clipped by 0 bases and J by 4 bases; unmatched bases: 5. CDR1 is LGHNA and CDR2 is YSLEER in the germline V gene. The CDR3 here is CASSQDESGSYNEQFF. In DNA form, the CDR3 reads TGCGCCAGCAGCCAAGATGAAAGCGGGAGTTACAATGAGCAGTTCTTC.

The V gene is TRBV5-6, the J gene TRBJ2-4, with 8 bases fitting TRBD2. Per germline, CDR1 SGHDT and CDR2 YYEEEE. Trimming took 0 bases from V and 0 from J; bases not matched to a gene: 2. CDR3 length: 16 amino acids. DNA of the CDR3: TGTGCCAGCAGCTTGGAGCTAGCGGGAGCCAAAAACATTCAGTACTTC. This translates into CASSLELAGAKNIQYF.

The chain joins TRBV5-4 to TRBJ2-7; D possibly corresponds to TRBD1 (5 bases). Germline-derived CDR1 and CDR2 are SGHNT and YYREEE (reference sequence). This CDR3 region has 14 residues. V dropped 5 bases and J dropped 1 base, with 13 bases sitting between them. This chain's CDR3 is CASSENQGSYEQYF. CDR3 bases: TGTGCCAGCAGTGAGAACCAGGGTTCCTACGAGCAGTACTTC.